This TCR beta chain was identified in a study of blood T cell repertoires in COVID-19. Looking at the study overall: Samples taken during acute and convalescent COVID-19 were collected in the United States, Italy and Spain. From T cells, B-cell-depleted T cells, or PBMCs came the material, which was cDNA or gDNA.

In the study's own analysis: Amplification with reference gene primers provided the estimates of nucleated cell counts. Clones were read by immunoSEQ multiplex PCR, and TCRdb kept only the in-frame ones, dropping some. D and trimming come from the DNA, and the V and J calls and clone size come from that table. The table includes 150,000 to 200,000 clones, around 90% detected once. Trimming pared 2 bases from V and 5 bases from J, leaving 9 bases between. CDR1 LNHDA and CDR2 SQIVND come from the germline V gene (reference sequence). This CDR3 is built from 13 residues. Sequencing was performed on peripheral blood. The clonotype was recovered from a man between 60 and 75 years old with active or convalescent COVID-19. This chain uses TRBV19 with TRBJ2-5; D perhaps matches TRBD1 (5 bases). The CDR3 region has the DNA TGTGCCAGTAGTATACTAGGGGTGGAGACCCAGTACTTC. Amino acid sequence: CASSILGVETQYF.